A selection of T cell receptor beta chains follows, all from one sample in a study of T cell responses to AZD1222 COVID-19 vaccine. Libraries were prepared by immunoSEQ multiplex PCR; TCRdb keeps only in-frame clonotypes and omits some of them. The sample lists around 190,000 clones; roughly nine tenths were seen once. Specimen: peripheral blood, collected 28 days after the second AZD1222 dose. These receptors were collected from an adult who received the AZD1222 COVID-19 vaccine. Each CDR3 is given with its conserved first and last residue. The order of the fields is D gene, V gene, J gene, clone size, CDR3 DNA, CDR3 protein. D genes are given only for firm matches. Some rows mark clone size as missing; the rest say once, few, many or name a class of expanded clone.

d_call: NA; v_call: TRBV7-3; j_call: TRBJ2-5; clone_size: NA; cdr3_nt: TGTGCCAGCAGCTTAACGTCAGGTGCGGAGACCCAGTACTTC; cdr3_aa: CASSLTSGAETQYF
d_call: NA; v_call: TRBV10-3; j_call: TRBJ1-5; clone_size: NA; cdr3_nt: TGTGCCATCAGTGAGGCCCTCGGAGGGGGCAATCAGCCCCAGCATTTT; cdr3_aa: CAISEALGGGNQPQHF
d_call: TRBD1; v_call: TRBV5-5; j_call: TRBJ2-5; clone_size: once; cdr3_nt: TGTGCCAGCAGCTCGGGACAGGGATTACGTGAGACCCAGTACTTC; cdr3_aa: CASSSGQGLRETQYF
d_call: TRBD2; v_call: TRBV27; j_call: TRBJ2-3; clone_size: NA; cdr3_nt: TGTGCCAGTGCCGGGAGGGGCGCAGATACGCAGTATTTT; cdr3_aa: CASAGRGADTQYF
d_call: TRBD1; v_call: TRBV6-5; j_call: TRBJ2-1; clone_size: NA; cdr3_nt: TGTGCCAGCAGTCCAGACAGGGGGACGTACAATGAGCAGTTCTTC; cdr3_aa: CASSPDRGTYNEQFF
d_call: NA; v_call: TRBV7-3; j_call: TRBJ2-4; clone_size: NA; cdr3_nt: TGTGCCAGCAGCTTAACTGGAGCCAAAAACATTCAGTACTTC; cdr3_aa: CASSLTGAKNIQYF
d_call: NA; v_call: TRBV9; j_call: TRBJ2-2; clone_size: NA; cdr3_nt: TGTGCCAGCAGCGTAGAAGGGACCACATACACCGGGGAGCTGTTTTTT; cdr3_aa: CASSVEGTTYTGELFF
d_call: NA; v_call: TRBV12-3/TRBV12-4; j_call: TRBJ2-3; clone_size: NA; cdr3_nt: TGTGCTGGAGCCGGGGCGGGGGCCGATACGCAGTATTTT; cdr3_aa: CAGAGAGADTQYF
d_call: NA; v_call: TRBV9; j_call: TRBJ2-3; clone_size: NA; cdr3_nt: TGTGCCAGCAGCGTTAAACAGGGTCTGAGCACAGATACGCAGTATTTT; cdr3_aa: CASSVKQGLSTDTQYF
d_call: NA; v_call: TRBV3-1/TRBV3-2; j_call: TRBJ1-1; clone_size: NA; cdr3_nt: TGTGCCAGCAGCCAAGACGTGGCAGGGCGGGCTTTCTTT; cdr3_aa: CASSQDVAGRAFF
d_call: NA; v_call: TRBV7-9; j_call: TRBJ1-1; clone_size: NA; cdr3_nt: TGTGCCAGCAGCCCCCGCAGGGGTGAGGCCACTGAAGCTTTCTTT; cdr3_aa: CASSPRRGEATEAFF
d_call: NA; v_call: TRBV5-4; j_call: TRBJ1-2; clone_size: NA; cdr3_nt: TGTGCCAGCAGCCCCTGGACGGACTCTATCGGCTACACCTTC; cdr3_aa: CASSPWTDSIGYTF
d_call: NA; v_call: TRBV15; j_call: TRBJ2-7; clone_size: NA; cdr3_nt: TGTGCCACCAGCAGAGACAGGGCCCTAGAGCAGTACTTC; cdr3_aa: CATSRDRALEQYF
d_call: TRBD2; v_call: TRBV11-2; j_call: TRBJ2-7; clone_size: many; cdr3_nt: TGTGCCAGCAGCTTAGCATCGCCTAGCGGGAGGTACGAGCAGTACTTC; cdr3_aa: CASSLASPSGRYEQYF
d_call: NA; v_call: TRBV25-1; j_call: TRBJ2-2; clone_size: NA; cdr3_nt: TGTGCCAGCAGTGACAGGGTATCTGGCACCGGGGAGCTGTTTTTT; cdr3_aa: CASSDRVSGTGELFF
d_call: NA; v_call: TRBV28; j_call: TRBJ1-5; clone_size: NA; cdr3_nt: TGTGCCAGCAGTTTAGGAGGATATAGCAATCAGCCCCAGCATTTT; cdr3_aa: CASSLGGYSNQPQHF
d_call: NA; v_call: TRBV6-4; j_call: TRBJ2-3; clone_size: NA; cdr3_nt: TGTGCCAGCATTCCCCCTGGGGGGCGGGGCATCACGAATACGCAGTATTTT; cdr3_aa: CASIPPGGRGITNTQYF
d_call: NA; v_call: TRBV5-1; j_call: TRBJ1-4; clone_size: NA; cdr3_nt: TGCGCCAGCAGGAAGGGAGTTGCAACTAATGAAAAACTGTTTTTT; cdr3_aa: CASRKGVATNEKLFF
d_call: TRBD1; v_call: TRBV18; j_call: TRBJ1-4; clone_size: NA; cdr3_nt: TGTGCCAGCTCACTCGGACAGGGTAATGAAAAACTGTTTTTT; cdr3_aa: CASSLGQGNEKLFF
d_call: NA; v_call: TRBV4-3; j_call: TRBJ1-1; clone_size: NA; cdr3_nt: TGCGCCAGCAGCCAATGGGGGGGAAACACTGAAGCTTTCTTT; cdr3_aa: CASSQWGGNTEAFF
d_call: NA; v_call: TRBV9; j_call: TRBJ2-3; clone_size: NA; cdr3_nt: TGTGCCAGCAGCGCGGGGACGGGGGGCTTCACAGATACGCAGTATTTT; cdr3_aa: CASSAGTGGFTDTQYF
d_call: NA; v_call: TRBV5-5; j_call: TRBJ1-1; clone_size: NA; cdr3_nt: TGTGCCAGCAGCTTGGTCCAGGGTATCACTGAAGCTTTCTTT; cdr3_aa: CASSLVQGITEAFF
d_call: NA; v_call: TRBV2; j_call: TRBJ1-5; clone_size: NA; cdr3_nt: TGTGCCAGCTCAAAGAGGGGATGGCAGCCCCAGCATTTT; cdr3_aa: CASSKRGWQPQHF
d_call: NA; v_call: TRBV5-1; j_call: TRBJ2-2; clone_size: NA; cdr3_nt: TGCGCCAGCAGTGGTCTGGAACTCACCGGGGAGCTGTTTTTT; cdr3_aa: CASSGLELTGELFF
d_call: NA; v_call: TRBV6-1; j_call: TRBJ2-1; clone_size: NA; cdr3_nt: TGTGCCATCACCCTGACTAGTTCCCACAATGAGCAGTTCTTC; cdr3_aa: CAITLTSSHNEQFF
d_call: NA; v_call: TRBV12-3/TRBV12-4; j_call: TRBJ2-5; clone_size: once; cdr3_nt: TGTGCCAGCAGACGGAGCCCGGGGGAGACCCAGTACTTC; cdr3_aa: CASRRSPGETQYF
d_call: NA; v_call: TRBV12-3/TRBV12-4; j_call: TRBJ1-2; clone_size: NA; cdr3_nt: TGTGCCAGCAGTTTAGTTAATAGGGGCTACACCTTC; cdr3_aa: CASSLVNRGYTF
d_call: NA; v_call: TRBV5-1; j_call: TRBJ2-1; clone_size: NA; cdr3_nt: TGCGCCAGCAGCCGGGAGCTGAGTTCCTCCTACAATGAGCAGTTCTTC; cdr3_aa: CASSRELSSSYNEQFF
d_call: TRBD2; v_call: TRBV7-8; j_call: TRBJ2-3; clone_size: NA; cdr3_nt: TGTGCCAGCAGCTTGGAGAGCGGGGGGAGCACAGATACGCAGTATTTT; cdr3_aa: CASSLESGGSTDTQYF
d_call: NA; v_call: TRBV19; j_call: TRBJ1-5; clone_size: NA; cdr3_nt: TGTGCCAGTAGTATAGACCCCACTTACAGGGTGAATCAGCCCCAGCATTTT; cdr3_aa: CASSIDPTYRVNQPQHF
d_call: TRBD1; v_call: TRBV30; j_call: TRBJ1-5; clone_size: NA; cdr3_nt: TGTGCCTGGTCTCGACAGGGAAATCAGCCCCAGCATTTT; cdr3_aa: CAWSRQGNQPQHF
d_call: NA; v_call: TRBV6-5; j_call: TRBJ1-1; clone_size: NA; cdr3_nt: TGTGCCAGCAAACCGACGACGGTGAACACTGAAGCTTTCTTT; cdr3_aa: CASKPTTVNTEAFF
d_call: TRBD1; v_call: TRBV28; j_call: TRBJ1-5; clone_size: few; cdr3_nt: TGTGCCAGCTTAGGAGGGGACAGAGGGAATCAGCCCCAGCATTTT; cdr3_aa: CASLGGDRGNQPQHF